One sample yielded the 22 T cell receptor beta chains listed below, sequenced in a study of T cells in Graves' hyperthyroidism and ophthalmopathy. TCR beta CDR3 sequences were amplified from RNA transcripts. With the HTBI primer set, the TCR CDR3 went through a first round of RT-PCR. TCRdb called the multiplex PCR reads again in MiXCR, with one record for every CDR3 protein. Of some 300,000 distinct CDR3 sequences listed, less than 20% are singletons. Specimen: blood. The receptors derive from a man in his forties or fifties with Graves' ophthalmopathy.

This clonotype was seen a few times. The CDR3 region has the DNA TGTGCCAGCAGCTTAGATAACAGTTTGGTGTTGTCCGGGGAGCTGTTTTTT. Translation gives CASSLDNSLVLSGELFF. The chain couples TRBV7-9 to TRBJ2-2, with no clear D. The CDR3 is 17 amino acids. Germline CDR1 is SEHNR and CDR2 is FQNEAQ (reference sequence). Trimming left V 1 base short and J 6 bases short, with 18 bases between.

This clonotype has ten or more counts. V and J are TRBV14 and TRBJ2-3; 9 bases fit TRBD2. From germline, CDR1 is SGHDN and CDR2 FVKESK. CDR3 length equals 16 residues. V shed 1 base and J 2 bases; nucleotides not matched to a gene: 4. The CDR3 reads CASSQAAGGLTDTQYF. In DNA, the CDR3 is TGTGCCAGCAGCCAAGCAGCGGGAGGACTCACAGATACGCAGTATTTT. Full variable domain (outside the CDR3, taken from reference TRBV14 and TRBJ2-3): EAGVTQFPSHSVIEKGQTVTLRCDPISGHDNLYWYRRVMGKEIKFLLHFVKESKQDESGMPNNRFLAERTGGTYSTLKVQPAELEDSGVYFCASSQAAGGLTDTQYFGPGTRLTVL.

The V call is TRBV2, the J call TRBJ1-4; D is undetermined. Looked up from germline, CDR1 is SNHLY and CDR2 is FYNNEI. This CDR3 has 15 residues. V lost 7 bases and J lost 0, with 12 bases in between. For the CDR3, the DNA is TGTGCCAGCACTCAGCCGGGAACAACTAATGAAAAACTGTTTTTT. Protein sequence: CASTQPGTTNEKLFF.

This sequence joins TRBV19 and TRBJ2-5; 9 bases line up with TRBD1. Trimming at V came to 3 bases and at J to 5 bases, leaving 10 bases not matched to a gene. Germline lookup yields CDR1 LNHDA and CDR2 SQIVND (reference sequence). This CDR3 has 16 residues. The CDR3: CASSIRPTGGGETQYF. The CDR3 DNA is TGTGCCAGTAGTATTCGGCCTACAGGGGGCGGGGAGACCCAGTACTTC.

The chain employs TRBV5-6 and TRBJ2-1; D may be TRBD2 (6 bases). This CDR3 is 16 amino acids long. V lost 4 bases to trimming and J lost 0 bases, with 14 bases between them. Looked up from germline, CDR1 is SGHDT and CDR2 is YYEEEE. The CDR3 sequence is CASSVASVSSYNEQFF. As DNA, the CDR3 is TGTGCCAGCAGCGTAGCTAGCGTAAGCTCCTACAATGAGCAGTTCTTC.

This clonotype was seen many times. The rearrangement uses TRBV7-8 and TRBJ2-7, with 7 bases lining up with TRBD1. The CDR3 spans 15 residues. V gave up 5 bases and J gave up 3 bases; unmatched junction bases: 10. Germline lookup yields CDR1 SGHVS and CDR2 FQNEAQ. CDR3 loop: CASSAPGTAYYEQYF. The CDR3 nucleotides are TGTGCCAGCAGCGCCCCCGGGACAGCCTACTACGAGCAGTACTTC. Full variable domain (outside the CDR3, taken from reference TRBV7-8 and TRBJ2-7): GAGVSQSPRYKVAKRGQDVALRCDPISGHVSLFWYQQALGQGPEFLTYFQNEAQLDKSGLPSDRFFAERPEGSVSTLKIQRTQQEDSAVYLCASSAPGTAYYEQYFGPGTRLTVT.

This clonotype was counted between two and nine times. This rearrangement joins TRBV11-1 to TRBJ2-5; D is perhaps TRBD1 or TRBD2 (5 bases each). V was clipped by 7 bases and J by 0 bases, with 12 bases between them. The CDR3 runs 14 residues. Germline values: CDR1 SGHAT, CDR2 FQDESV (reference sequence). In DNA, the CDR3 is TGTGCCAGCAAAGAGGGGCAAAACCAAGAGACCCAGTACTTC. Encoded protein: CASKEGQNQETQYF.

In its sample, this clonotype was seen a few times. This chain joins TRBV5-1 and TRBJ2-3; D might be TRBD2 (5 bases). The CDR3 is 14 amino acids. Trimming removed 5 bases at V and 5 bases at J, with 15 bases between. Germline lookup yields CDR1 SGHRS and CDR2 YFSETQ. CDR3 region: CASRRRLSEDTQYF. Written as DNA, the CDR3 is TGCGCCAGCAGACGCCGACTATCCGAAGATACGCAGTATTTT.

The J gene is TRBJ1-4, the V gene TRBV6-1; the D gene is possibly TRBD1 (6 bases). Germline V gene lookup returns CDR1 MNHNS and CDR2 SASEGT. The V gene lost 5 bases and the J gene lost 0 bases, with 13 bases spanning the gap. CDR3 length: 16 residues. The CDR3 region has the DNA TGTGCCAGCAGTCAGTACAGGGCACCAACTAATGAAAAACTGTTTTTT. Residues: CASSQYRAPTNEKLFF.

This clonotype was picked up a small number of times. The chain recombines TRBV7-9 with TRBJ2-1; 8 positions match TRBD1. This CDR3 spans 21 amino acids. CDR1 is SEHNR, CDR2 FQNEAQ, per germline (reference sequence). With V trimmed by 1 base and J by 0 bases, 17 bases remained unmatched. The CDR3 protein is CASSLGTTTQGALYSYNEQFF. In DNA, the CDR3 is TGTGCCAGCAGCTTAGGGACTACCACCCAGGGGGCCCTATACTCCTACAATGAGCAGTTCTTC.

The CDR3 is CASFSASYTF. CDR3 DNA sequence: TGTGCCAGCTTTTCAGCCTCCTACACCTTC. The V and J genes are TRBV28 and TRBJ1-2; D ambiguous. The germline gives CDR1 MDHEN, CDR2 SYDVKM. The CDR3 is 10 residues long. Trimming cost V 8 bases and J 10 bases, with 11 bases left between them.

In this sample, this clonotype turned up many times. The chain recombines TRBV6-2 or TRBV6-3 with TRBJ1-1; D ambiguous. V lost 6 bases and J 1 base, leaving 9 bases between the germline ends. Germline-derived CDR1 and CDR2 are MNHEY and SVGEGT. This CDR3 region has 13 residues. The CDR3 here is CASSYDSNTEAFF. CDR3 bases: TGTGCCAGCAGCTATGACTCGAACACTGAAGCTTTCTTT.

CDR3 coding DNA: TGCGCCAGCAGCCAAGAATTTGTGACTAGCGGGAACACCGGGGAGCTGTTTTTT. Its translation: CASSQEFVTSGNTGELFF. The chain combines TRBV4-1 with TRBJ2-2; TRBD2 matches 9 bases. Germline V gene lookup returns CDR1 MGHRA and CDR2 YSYEKL. This CDR3 spans 18 amino acids. J lost 1 base, V lost 0 bases, and 6 bases had no gene match.

This clonotype appeared a single time. The chain combines TRBV6-1 with TRBJ1-2, with D possibly matching TRBD1 (6 bases). CDR3 length equals 15 residues. Germline V lookup: CDR1 MNHNS, CDR2 SASEGT. Trimming stripped 5 bases from V and 6 bases from J, with 19 bases between. The CDR3 loop is CASSRQGGGIDGYTF. The CDR3 DNA sequence: TGTGCCAGCAGTCGCCAGGGTGGGGGCATCGATGGCTACACCTTC.

This chain joins TRBV2 and TRBJ1-5, with TRBD1 identical over 7 bases. The germline V gene has CDR1 SNHLY and CDR2 FYNNEI. This CDR3 is built from 15 residues. Trimming cost V 7 bases and J 5 bases; bases outside gene matches: 11. CDR3 amino acids: CASNPDRRPDQPQHF. The CDR3 nucleotides are TGTGCCAGCAACCCGGACAGGAGACCTGATCAGCCCCAGCATTTT.

This clonotype was recorded a few times. The gene calls are TRBV12-3 or TRBV12-4 and TRBJ2-5; a weak D match, TRBD2 (5 bases). The germline V and J ends were trimmed by 5 bases and 2 bases, with 12 bases remaining between them. The CDR3 loop spans 14 amino acids. The CDR3 region has the DNA TGTGCCAGCAGTCCCCCGGGAAATCAAGAGACCCAGTACTTC. The encoded protein is CASSPPGNQETQYF.

As to this clonotype: The junction does not match germline at one end; this may be a read error. The rearrangement links TRBV5-1 to TRBJ2-3, with D perhaps matching TRBD2 (6 bases). The CDR3 runs 15 residues. Germline CDR1 SGHRS, CDR2 YFSETQ. The CDR3: CASILGGSSTDTQYF. CDR3 DNA: TGCGCCAGCATCTTGGGGGGATCTAGCACAGATACGCAGTATTTT.

There are many counts of this clonotype. The rearrangement links TRBV5-6 to TRBJ2-7; D is unclear. V lost 0 bases to trimming and J lost 5 bases, with 12 bases between them. The CDR3 is made up of 14 amino acids. Per germline, CDR1 SGHDT and CDR2 YYEEEE. For the CDR3, the DNA is TGTGCCAGCAGCTTGGCCGGTGGCAGCCACGAGCAGTACTTC. It codes for CASSLAGGSHEQYF.

The genes are TRBV5-6 and TRBJ1-2; TRBD1 aligns across 7 bases. Germline V lookup: CDR1 SGHDT, CDR2 YYEEEE. This CDR3 has 14 residues. J lost 0 bases, V lost 5 bases, and 4 bases had no gene match. The CDR3 DNA sequence: TGTGCCAGCAGTAGACAGGGCCCTAACTATGGCTACACCTTC. This encodes CASSRQGPNYGYTF.

This clonotype appeared many times. CDR3 DNA sequence: TGTGCCTGGAGTCTGGTGGGGAGCACTGAAGCTTTCTTT. This gives the protein CAWSLVGSTEAFF. The chain links TRBV30 to TRBJ1-1; D is uncertain. Trimming pared 2 bases from V and 4 bases from J, leaving 11 bases between. The CDR3 loop spans 13 amino acids. Germline assignment: CDR1 GTSNPN and CDR2 SVGIG (reference sequence).

The chain uses TRBV7-9 and TRBJ1-1; unclear D gene. Germline-derived CDR1 and CDR2 are SEHNR and FQNEAQ (reference sequence). CDR3 length equals 15 residues. V was pared by 4 bases and J by 6 bases, with 18 bases between. The CDR3 reads CASSSIIKGPPEAFF. Written as DNA, the CDR3 is TGTGCCAGCAGCTCGATCATAAAAGGACCCCCTGAAGCTTTCTTT.

This chain uses TRBV6-2 or TRBV6-3 with TRBJ1-1, with D maybe TRBD1 (6 bases). The V end was cut by 4 bases, the J end by 1 base, with 10 bases between. The CDR3 consists of 14 residues. Germline V gene data show CDR1 as MNHEY and CDR2 as SVGEGT. The CDR3 DNA reads TGTGCCAGCAGTTCCTTGACAGGGAACACTGAAGCTTTCTTT. It specifies CASSSLTGNTEAFF.